This is a list of T cell receptor beta chains from one sample in a study of T cell responses to AZD1222 COVID-19 vaccine. The data were produced by immunoSEQ multiplex PCR, yet TCRdb's version contains in-frame clones alone and is incomplete. The repertoire consists of 95,000 to 150,000 clones, with roughly nine tenths occurring once and the leading ten covering approximately 2.6%. Source: peripheral blood, taken 28 days after the second AZD1222 dose. These receptors originate from an adult who received the AZD1222 COVID-19 vaccine. CDR3s include the opening cysteine and the closing phenylalanine or tryptophan. The D gene is left open where the match is weak. Clone sizes are given selectively: once, few, many, or a class where the clone is expanded.

J: TRBJ2-2
size: .
V: TRBV5-1
length: 13
D: .
CDR3: CASSLDNTGELFF
DNA: TGCGCCAGCAGCTTGGATAACACCGGGGAGCTGTTTTTT

J: TRBJ1-2
size: .
V: TRBV7-8
length: 15
D: TRBD1
CDR3: CASSPRDRPNYGYTF
DNA: TGTGCCAGCAGCCCCCGGGACAGGCCTAACTATGGCTACACCTTC

J: TRBJ2-3
size: .
V: TRBV18
length: 15
D: TRBD2
CDR3: CASSRLAASTDTQYF
DNA: TGTGCCAGCTCACGACTAGCGGCTAGCACAGATACGCAGTATTTT

J: TRBJ2-4
size: .
V: TRBV7-2
length: 15
D: .
CDR3: CASTDQTALGHIQYF
DNA: TGTGCCAGCACCGACCAGACAGCTCTGGGACACATTCAGTACTTC

J: TRBJ2-5
size: .
V: TRBV6-2/TRBV6-3
length: 15
D: .
CDR3: CASTPTQGFVETQYF
DNA: TGTGCCAGCACCCCCACCCAGGGGTTTGTAGAGACCCAGTACTTC

J: TRBJ2-1
size: .
V: TRBV4-1
length: 11
D: .
CDR3: CASRGGNEQFF
DNA: TGCGCCAGCAGAGGGGGGAATGAGCAGTTCTTC

J: TRBJ1-1
size: .
V: TRBV7-8
length: 13
D: .
CDR3: CASIPVGNTEAFF
DNA: TGTGCCAGCATCCCTGTAGGGAACACTGAAGCTTTCTTT

J: TRBJ2-5
size: .
V: TRBV12-2
length: 18
D: .
CDR3: CASRLRLAGAASQETQYF
DNA: TGTGCAAGTCGCTTGAGACTAGCGGGGGCCGCGTCACAAGAGACCCAGTACTTC

J: TRBJ1-5
size: .
V: TRBV4-1
length: 14
D: TRBD1
CDR3: CASSQRQGDQPQHF
DNA: TGCGCCAGCAGCCAGCGACAGGGGGATCAGCCCCAGCATTTT

J: TRBJ1-2
size: .
V: TRBV9
length: 13
D: .
CDR3: CASSETGLLGYTF
DNA: TGTGCCAGCAGCGAGACAGGATTGCTTGGCTACACCTTC

J: TRBJ1-1
size: .
V: TRBV2
length: 15
D: .
CDR3: CASSGPGGLNTEAFF
DNA: TGTGCCAGCAGCGGACCCGGGGGATTGAACACTGAAGCTTTCTTT

J: TRBJ1-6
size: .
V: TRBV4-1
length: 18
D: .
CDR3: CASSAQGNQFGYNSPLHF
DNA: TGCGCCAGCAGCGCCCAGGGGAATCAGTTCGGGTATAATTCACCCCTCCACTTT

J: TRBJ2-5
size: few
V: TRBV7-3
length: 15
D: .
CDR3: CASSLTDRAGETQYF
DNA: TGTGCCAGCAGCTTAACTGACCGGGCTGGGGAGACCCAGTACTTC

J: TRBJ1-5
size: few
V: TRBV3-1/TRBV3-2
length: 15
D: TRBD1
CDR3: CASSQGTGGNQPQHF
DNA: TGTGCCAGCAGCCAAGGGACAGGGGGGAATCAGCCCCAGCATTTT

J: TRBJ2-7
size: .
V: TRBV27
length: 16
D: .
CDR3: CASSLKRTILNGEQYF
DNA: TGTGCCAGCAGTTTAAAGAGGACCATTCTTAACGGCGAGCAGTACTTC

J: TRBJ2-2
size: few
V: TRBV2
length: 16
D: .
CDR3: CASSEFRGKATGELFF
DNA: TGTGCCAGCAGTGAATTTAGGGGAAAAGCCACCGGGGAGCTGTTTTTT

J: TRBJ2-1
size: .
V: TRBV27
length: 13
D: .
CDR3: CASSFTGANEQFF
DNA: TGTGCCAGCAGTTTTACGGGTGCAAATGAGCAGTTCTTC

J: TRBJ1-6
size: .
V: TRBV15
length: 15
D: .
CDR3: CATSIGGVYNSPLHF
DNA: TGTGCCACCAGCATAGGGGGGGTCTATAATTCACCCCTCCACTTT

J: TRBJ1-5
size: .
V: TRBV7-2
length: 15
D: .
CDR3: CASSLAAGSNQPQHF
DNA: TGTGCCAGCAGCTTAGCCGCAGGTAGCAATCAGCCCCAGCATTTT

J: TRBJ1-5
size: .
V: TRBV3-1/TRBV3-2
length: 17
D: TRBD1
CDR3: CASSQGSRGGINQPQHF
DNA: TGTGCCAGCAGCCAAGGTTCCAGGGGGGGGATAAATCAGCCCCAGCATTTT

J: TRBJ1-1
size: .
V: TRBV5-4
length: 14
D: TRBD1
CDR3: CASSSLTGGTEAFF
DNA: TGTGCCAGCAGCTCTTTGACAGGGGGCACTGAAGCTTTCTTT

J: TRBJ1-3
size: .
V: TRBV4-2
length: 15
D: .
CDR3: CASSQEVRQRNTIYF
DNA: TGTGCCAGCAGCCAAGAAGTTCGCCAGAGAAACACCATATATTTT

J: TRBJ2-3
size: .
V: TRBV11-2
length: 17
D: .
CDR3: CASSLDFGIYSTDTQYF
DNA: TGTGCCAGCAGCTTAGATTTCGGGATATATAGCACAGATACGCAGTATTTT

J: TRBJ1-1
size: .
V: TRBV7-2
length: 17
D: TRBD1
CDR3: CASSLVGTGAWNTEAFF
DNA: TGTGCCAGCAGCTTAGTAGGGACAGGGGCCTGGAACACTGAAGCTTTCTTT

J: TRBJ1-1
size: .
V: TRBV5-1
length: 15
D: .
CDR3: CASSYAGIPGTEAFF
DNA: TGCGCCAGCAGCTACGCTGGTATCCCAGGCACTGAAGCTTTCTTT

J: TRBJ1-4
size: .
V: TRBV10-3
length: 15
D: .
CDR3: CAISDGRVGNEKLFF
DNA: TGTGCCATCAGTGATGGCAGGGTGGGAAATGAAAAACTGTTTTTT

J: TRBJ1-3
size: .
V: TRBV4-2
length: 15
D: .
CDR3: CASSQGTGTGNTIYF
DNA: TGTGCCAGCAGCCAAGGTACAGGGACTGGAAACACCATATATTTT

J: TRBJ1-4
size: .
V: TRBV7-9
length: 14
D: TRBD1
CDR3: CASSSGQTGEKLFF
DNA: TGTGCCAGCAGCTCGGGACAGACAGGGGAAAAACTGTTTTTT

J: TRBJ1-3
size: .
V: TRBV7-9
length: 12
D: .
CDR3: CASSLEVRTIYF
DNA: TGTGCCAGCAGCTTAGAAGTTAGGACCATATATTTT

J: TRBJ1-2
size: .
V: TRBV5-1
length: 14
D: .
CDR3: CASSPDLQMGGYTF
DNA: TGCGCCAGCAGCCCGGATCTACAGATGGGGGGCTACACCTTC

J: TRBJ1-2
size: .
V: TRBV5-5
length: 17
D: .
CDR3: CASSNSGTKLYNYGYTF
DNA: TGTGCCAGCAGCAACTCCGGGACAAAACTTTACAACTATGGCTACACCTTC

J: TRBJ1-2
size: .
V: TRBV6-9
length: 14
D: .
CDR3: CASSYDSRTVRYTF
DNA: TGTGCCAGCAGTTACGACTCCAGGACAGTACGCTACACCTTC

J: TRBJ1-1
size: .
V: TRBV5-6
length: 15
D: .
CDR3: CASSLVRGRSTEAFF
DNA: TGTGCCAGCAGCTTGGTACGGGGGAGGAGCACTGAAGCTTTCTTT

J: TRBJ1-2
size: .
V: TRBV6-5
length: 13
D: TRBD1
CDR3: CASRDRGLHGYTF
DNA: TGTGCCAGCAGAGACAGGGGGCTTCATGGCTACACCTTC

J: TRBJ2-7
size: .
V: TRBV20-1
length: 11
D: .
CDR3: CSARQGYEQYF
DNA: TGCAGTGCTAGACAGGGCTACGAGCAGTACTTC

J: TRBJ1-6
size: .
V: TRBV19
length: 15
D: .
CDR3: CASSIAQITTSPLHF
DNA: TGTGCCAGTAGTATTGCCCAGATAACCACATCACCCCTCCACTTT

J: TRBJ2-7
size: .
V: TRBV6-1
length: 15
D: .
CDR3: CASSEARTVSYEQYF
DNA: TGTGCCAGCAGTGAAGCCAGGACAGTCAGCTACGAGCAGTACTTC

J: TRBJ1-4
size: once
V: TRBV2
length: 15
D: TRBD1
CDR3: CASSKDRGLSEKLFF
DNA: TGTGCCAGCAGCAAAGACAGGGGGCTGAGTGAAAAACTGTTTTTT

J: TRBJ1-6
size: .
V: TRBV18
length: 16
D: .
CDR3: CASSPSQVAYNSPLHF
DNA: TGTGCCAGCTCACCATCGCAGGTAGCTTATAATTCACCCCTCCACTTT

J: TRBJ2-3
size: .
V: TRBV6-5
length: 11
D: .
CDR3: CAAGAGDTQYF
DNA: TGTGCTGCGGGGGCAGGGGATACGCAGTATTTT

J: TRBJ2-1
size: .
V: TRBV7-9
length: 17
D: TRBD2
CDR3: CASSPFGLAGGRDEQFF
DNA: TGTGCCAGCAGCCCATTTGGGCTAGCGGGGGGGCGGGATGAGCAGTTCTTC

J: TRBJ2-5
size: .
V: TRBV5-4
length: 13
D: .
CDR3: CASSVDRKETQYF
DNA: TGTGCCAGCAGCGTGGACAGAAAAGAGACCCAGTACTTC

J: TRBJ1-2
size: .
V: TRBV7-2
length: 16
D: .
CDR3: CASSGTGQTLYYGYTF
DNA: TGTGCCAGCAGCGGGACCGGACAGACTCTTTATTATGGCTACACCTTC

J: TRBJ2-3
size: once
V: TRBV18
length: 15
D: TRBD1
CDR3: CASSPPNRGLDTQYF
DNA: TGTGCCAGCTCACCACCTAACAGGGGGCTCGATACGCAGTATTTT

J: TRBJ2-1
size: once
V: TRBV7-2
length: 15
D: TRBD2
CDR3: CASSLGGNSYNEQFF
DNA: TGTGCCAGCAGCTTGGGGGGGAACTCCTACAATGAGCAGTTCTTC

J: TRBJ2-1
size: .
V: TRBV11-1
length: 15
D: .
CDR3: CASSLSRHHYNEQFF
DNA: TGTGCCAGCAGCCTCTCGAGGCACCACTACAATGAGCAGTTCTTC

J: TRBJ2-7
size: .
V: TRBV18
length: 16
D: TRBD1
CDR3: CASSPDVQGMGYEQYF
DNA: TGTGCCAGCTCACCGGATGTACAGGGGATGGGGTACGAGCAGTACTTC

J: TRBJ2-6
size: .
V: TRBV2
length: 16
D: .
CDR3: CASRRTGLSGANVLTF
DNA: TGTGCCAGCAGGCGTACAGGGCTCTCTGGGGCCAACGTCCTGACTTTC

J: TRBJ2-3
size: .
V: TRBV9
length: 16
D: .
CDR3: CASTPQGPLSTDTQYF
DNA: TGTGCCAGCACCCCCCAGGGCCCACTTAGCACAGATACGCAGTATTTT

J: TRBJ2-7
size: .
V: TRBV28
length: 13
D: TRBD1
CDR3: CASRWTGNYEQYF
DNA: TGTGCCAGCAGATGGACAGGAAACTACGAGCAGTACTTC

J: TRBJ1-1
size: .
V: TRBV12-3/TRBV12-4
length: 13
D: .
CDR3: CASSLRWAAEPFF
DNA: TGTGCCAGCAGTTTAAGGTGGGCGGCTGAACCTTTCTTT

J: TRBJ1-5
size: .
V: TRBV12-3/TRBV12-4
length: 13
D: TRBD1
CDR3: CASRRQGAQPQHF
DNA: TGTGCCAGCAGAAGACAGGGGGCTCAGCCCCAGCATTTT

J: TRBJ1-2
size: .
V: TRBV5-4
length: 13
D: .
CDR3: CASSLASGYGYTF
DNA: TGTGCCAGCAGCTTGGCTTCGGGGTATGGCTACACCTTC